These 9 T cell receptor beta chains were sequenced from one sample in a study of T cells in localized non-small cell lung cancer. Using immunoSEQ multiplex PCR, the repertoire was profiled, and TCRdb retains in-frame clones only, with some absent. The sample shows tens of thousands of clones, around four fifths of them seen only once. Sequences were derived from peripheral blood, sampled before any cancer treatment. These receptors were taken from a female donor aged 60 or older with stage II squamous cell lung carcinoma.

The chain recombines TRBV6-5 with TRBJ2-7; 7 nucleotides line up with TRBD2. The trim removed 2 bases at V and 2 bases at J, leaving 6 bases unmatched. The germline CDR1 and CDR2 sequences are MNHEY and SVGAGI. The CDR3 is made up of 15 amino acids. CDR3 loop: CASSYRWGGTYEQYF. The CDR3 coding sequence is TGTGCCAGCAGTTACCGATGGGGAGGGACCTACGAGCAGTACTTC.

This clone has just one count. V and J are TRBV4-1 and TRBJ2-1; D ambiguous. V dropped 1 base and J dropped 1 base, with 14 bases sitting between them. This CDR3 has 17 amino acids. CDR1 and CDR2 (germline): MGHRA, YSYEKL. CDR3 nucleotides: TGCGCCAGCAGCCAAGGCTCGGGCGTGGGGTCCTACAATGAGCAGTTCTTC. Translating gives CASSQGSGVGSYNEQFF.

This clone turned up a few times. The chain combines TRBV6-4 with TRBJ2-3, with a possible D match to TRBD2 (6 bases). Per germline, CDR1 MRHNA and CDR2 SNTAGT. V dropped 5 bases and J dropped 4 bases, with 19 bases sitting between them. This CDR3 contains 16 residues. The CDR3 nucleotides read TGTGCCAGCAGTCCATCGGCGGGGATGGGTGCAGATACGCAGTATTTT. It is translated as CASSPSAGMGADTQYF.

The chain carries TRBV23-1 and TRBJ2-4, with 10 nucleotides matching TRBD2. TRBV23-1 carries the ORF label, with uncertain function. Germline trimming cut 0 bases from V and 3 bases from J; bases unmatched to any gene: 8. The CDR3 covers 18 residues. The CDR3 loop is CASSQSLSGGAVKNIQYF. CDR3 sequence (DNA): TGCGCCAGCAGTCAATCATTGAGCGGGGGGGCGGTCAAAAACATTCAGTACTTC.

The rearrangement uses TRBV6-5 and TRBJ2-7; 7 nucleotides match TRBD2. The germline CDR1 and CDR2 sequences are MNHEY and SVGAGI. The ends lost 2 bases at V and 9 bases at J; junction bases unmatched: 4. There are 12 residues in the CDR3. CDR3 region: CASSYPGGGQYF. CDR3 DNA: TGTGCCAGCAGTTACCCTGGGGGGGGGCAGTACTTC.

A few counts support this clone. The J gene is TRBJ2-5, the V gene TRBV2; D ambiguous. The V gene's germline CDR1 is SNHLY and CDR2 FYNNEI. The V end lost 2 bases, the J end lost 5 bases, and 9 bases lay between the germline ends. The CDR3 spans 13 residues. The CDR3 region is CASSEPEGETQYF. Here the CDR3 DNA reads TGTGCCAGCAGTGAACCAGAAGGGGAGACCCAGTACTTC.

The chain combines TRBV4-3 with TRBJ2-3; 8 nucleotides align to TRBD2. Losses at the gene ends were 0 bases for V and 0 bases for J; bases not matched to a gene: 8. The CDR3 sequence is 18 residues long. Looked up from germline, CDR1 is LGHNA and CDR2 is YSLEER. The CDR3: CASSQDYSPGGSTDTQYF. CDR3 coding DNA: TGCGCCAGCAGCCAAGATTACTCTCCGGGGGGGAGCACAGATACGCAGTATTTT.

J is TRBJ1-1 and V is TRBV19, with 7 bases that match TRBD1. This CDR3 has 11 amino acids. With 5 bases clipped from V and 7 bases from J, the junction kept 1 base outside the gene matches. The V gene's germline CDR1 is LNHDA and CDR2 SQIVND (reference sequence). This CDR3 reads CASSWTGEAFF. CDR3 coding DNA: TGTGCCAGTAGTTGGACAGGTGAAGCTTTCTTT.

The sample holds one count of this clone. The chain employs TRBV12-5 and TRBJ1-1; D might be TRBD1 (5 bases). V dropped 4 bases and J dropped 1 base, with 19 bases sitting between them. CDR1 and CDR2 (germline): LGHNT, FRNRAP. The CDR3 loop spans 17 amino acids. The CDR3 coding sequence is TGTGCTAGTGGTTCCCCGCCCCCGGAGGGGTGGAACACTGAAGCTTTCTTT. Amino acids: CASGSPPPEGWNTEAFF.